These T cell receptor beta chains were read from a single sample in a study of sequential checkpoint blockade in melanoma. Libraries were prepared by immunoSEQ multiplex PCR; TCRdb keeps only in-frame clonotypes and omits some of them. This table holds more than 6,500 clones, over 25% found once. The sequencing here drew on tumor tissue (inferred from file names), taken from a patient given nivolumab and ipilimumab in sequence. The source of these receptors is a human donor with melanoma. The CDR3 runs from the conserved cysteine through the conserved F or W. D genes are given only for firm matches. Clone size is not always given. Where it is, it says once, few, many or a class for expanded clones.

TRBJ2-3,.,TRBV29-1,TRBD1,TGCAGCGTAACAGGGGCCGGGACAGATACGCAGTATTTT,CSVTGAGTDTQYF
TRBJ1-2,.,TRBV19,.,TGTGCCAGTAAGGGCCCGGGGGAGTATGGCTACACCTTC,CASKGPGEYGYTF
TRBJ1-1,many,TRBV11-3,.,TGTGCCAGCAGTCCTGAGGGGTTGAACACTGAAGCTTTCTTT,CASSPEGLNTEAFF
TRBJ1-6,few,TRBV30,.,TGTGCCTGGAAGTCGTGGGGGAATTCACCCCTCCACTTT,CAWKSWGNSPLHF
TRBJ2-5,.,TRBV18,.,TGTGCCAGCTCACCATCGGCAGTCCAAGAGACCCAGTACTTC,CASSPSAVQETQYF
TRBJ1-3,few,TRBV9,TRBD1,TGTGCCAGCAGTCCTAGCCCCGGACAGGGTCAACGAGACACCATATATTTT,CASSPSPGQGQRDTIYF
TRBJ2-3,.,TRBV6-8,.,TGTGCCAGCCGGCCCTCGTTGGCGAGCACAGATACGCAGTATTTT,CASRPSLASTDTQYF
TRBJ2-2,.,TRBV15,.,TGTGCCACCAGCAGAGGAGGACAGACGAACACCGGGGAGCTGTTTTTT,CATSRGGQTNTGELFF
TRBJ2-1,.,TRBV23-1,TRBD1,TGCGCCAGCAGTCGACAGGGGATCTCCTACAATGAGCAGTTCTTC,CASSRQGISYNEQFF
TRBJ1-2,.,TRBV5-1,.,TGCGCCAGCAGCCTTTCCCCTACCTCACCGGATGGCTACACCTTC,CASSLSPTSPDGYTF
TRBJ1-2,many,TRBV7-4,.,TGTGCCAGCAGCTCCGACTCTAAGCCCGGCTACACCTTC,CASSSDSKPGYTF
TRBJ2-7,many,TRBV11-3,.,TGTGCCAGCAGCTTACACTCCCCCCAGACCGGCTTTCCCGAGCAGTACTTC,CASSLHSPQTGFPEQYF
TRBJ2-3,.,TRBV11-3,TRBD1,TGTGCCAGCAGCGAGGGACAGACTACATATACGCAGTATTTT,CASSEGQTTYTQYF